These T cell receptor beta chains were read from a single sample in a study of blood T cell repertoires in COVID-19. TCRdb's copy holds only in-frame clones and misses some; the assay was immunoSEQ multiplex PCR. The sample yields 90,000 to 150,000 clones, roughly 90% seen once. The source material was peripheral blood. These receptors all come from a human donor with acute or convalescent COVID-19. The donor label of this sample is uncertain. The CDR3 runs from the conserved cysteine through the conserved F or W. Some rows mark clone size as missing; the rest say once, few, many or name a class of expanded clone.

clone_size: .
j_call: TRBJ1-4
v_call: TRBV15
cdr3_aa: CATSLTDTTNEKLFF

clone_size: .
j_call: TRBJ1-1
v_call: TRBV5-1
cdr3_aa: CASSLYSLNTEAFF

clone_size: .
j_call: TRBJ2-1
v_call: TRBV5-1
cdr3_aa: CASSFTGEYNEQFF

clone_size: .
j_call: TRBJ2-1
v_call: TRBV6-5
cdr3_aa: CASRGLAGSYNEQFF

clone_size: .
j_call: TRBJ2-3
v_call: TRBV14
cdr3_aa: CASSQEWATDTQYF

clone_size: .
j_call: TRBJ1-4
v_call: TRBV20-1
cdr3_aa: CSASRVEKLFF

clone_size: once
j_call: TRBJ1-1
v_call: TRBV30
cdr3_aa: CAWSEQENTEAFF

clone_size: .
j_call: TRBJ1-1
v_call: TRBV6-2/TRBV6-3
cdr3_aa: CASSLGGEAFF

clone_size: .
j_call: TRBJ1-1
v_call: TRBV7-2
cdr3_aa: CASSFSQGRTEAFF

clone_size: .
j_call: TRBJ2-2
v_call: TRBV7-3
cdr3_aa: CASSSANTGELFF